One sample yielded the 7 T cell receptor beta chains listed below, sequenced in a study of blood T cells in healthy people across ages. Then a second PCR, running about 6 to 12 cycles, was carried out with a sample-barcoded 5' primer and a J-beta primer mix. TCRdb called the 5' RACE reads again in MiXCR, with one record for every CDR3 protein. The sample includes about 780,000 distinct CDR3 sequences, around 45% of them seen just once. Sequenced sample: blood. Receptors were obtained from a man older than 75 in good health.

This chain uses TRBV21-1 with TRBJ1-5; the listed D gene, TRBD1, was not tested against the DNA. TRBV21-1 counts as a pseudogene. The length of the CDR3 is 16 residues. In nucleotides, the CDR3 is TGTGCCAGCAGCAAAGGAGGTGGGGGGGAATCGGCGCCCCAGCATTTT. Translated, it gives CASSKGGGGESAPQHF.

V usage is TRBV21-1 and J usage is TRBJ2-4; the table calls TRBD1, which could not be checked here. TRBV21-1 constitutes a pseudogene. The CDR3 is 17 amino acids. DNA for the CDR3: TGTGCCAGCAGTGAGGGGGACACCATTTTTGGCAAAAACATTCAGTACTTC. It specifies CASSEGDTIFGKNIQYF.

The chain has TRBV7-2 and TRBJ2-7; D unclear. The CDR3 loop spans 14 amino acids. The V and J ends lost 2 bases and 1 base respectively, with 9 bases between them. The germline CDR1 and CDR2 sequences are SGHTA and FQGNSA. The CDR3 loop reads CASSLNPESYEQYF. CDR3 bases: TGTGCCAGCAGCTTAAATCCAGAGTCCTACGAGCAGTACTTC.

The V gene is TRBV5-5, the J gene TRBJ2-1; the match to TRBD2 covers 7 bases. CDR3 size: 14 residues. With V trimmed by 8 bases and J by 3 bases, 8 bases remained unmatched. Per germline, CDR1 SGHKS and CDR2 YYEKEE (reference sequence). In nucleotides, the CDR3 is TGTGCCAGTAGGCTGACTAGCAACTACAATGAGCAGTTCTTC. Its translation is CASRLTSNYNEQFF.

The chain couples TRBV27 to TRBJ2-7; 8 nucleotides line up with TRBD2. V dropped 4 bases and J dropped 4; count of bases not matched to a gene: 9. The CDR3 spans 15 residues. CDR1 and CDR2 from the germline V gene are MNHEY and SMNVEV (reference sequence). CDR3 in amino acids: CASSSHSGKGYEQYF. CDR3 DNA: TGTGCCAGCAGTTCGCATAGCGGGAAGGGATACGAGCAGTACTTC.

This clonotype was picked up a small number of times. The chain carries TRBV4-1 and TRBJ2-1; 10 bases align to TRBD2. The ends lost 1 base at V and 7 bases at J; junction bases unmatched: 7. CDR3 size: 16 residues. CDR1 is MGHRA, CDR2 YSYEKL, per germline. The CDR3 DNA is TGCGCCAGCAGCCAAGTACCGGCTAGCGGGAGTAATGAGCAGTTCTTC. It translates to CASSQVPASGSNEQFF.

The chain uses TRBV18 and TRBJ2-6, with D perhaps being TRBD1 or TRBD2 (5 bases each). Deletions cut 3 bases from V and 2 bases from J, with 17 bases between. The CDR3 spans 18 residues. The germline V gene encodes CDR1 KGHSH and CDR2 LQKENI. This CDR3 is CASSPMGTAIPGANVLTF. As DNA, the CDR3 is TGTGCCAGCTCACCCATGGGGACGGCGATCCCTGGGGCCAACGTCCTGACTTTC.